Below are 24 T cell receptor beta chains sequenced from a single sample in a study of blood T cells in healthy people across ages (dated by TCRdb to the mid-2010s). Libraries were prepared through 5' RACE. Sequenced using an Illumina HiSeq 2500. A second roughly 6 to 12 cycle PCR used a sample-barcoded 5' primer and a J-beta primer mix. Using fastp trimming at Q25 and MiXCR clonotype assembly, TCRdb reanalyzed the public sequencing data and kept in-frame beta chains. When rows share a CDR3 protein, they turn into one entry using the most common DNA and genes. Recorded for this sample are about 620,000 distinct CDR3 sequences; around 52% of them occurred a single time. The ten biggest clones cover roughly 13% of the sample. The sample was blood. The receptors shown here come from a woman of 80 years or more in good health.

With respect to this clonotype: This may be a read error: a much more frequent sequence differs by one nucleotide. This rearrangement joins TRBV10-3 to TRBJ2-1; 11 bases map to TRBD2. The J call is in doubt because the DNA end fits TRBJ2-7 better. The CDR3 is made up of 17 amino acids. CDR1 is ENHRY, CDR2 SYGVKD, per germline. The CDR3 reads CAGKGTSGDYSYNEQYF. In DNA, the CDR3 is TGTGCCGGCAAGGGGACTAGCGGAGACTACTCCTACAATGAGCAGTACTTC.

The chain recombines TRBV29-1 with TRBJ2-5; a weak D match, TRBD1 (5 bases). V shed 3 bases and J shed 4 bases, with 9 bases lying between them. The V gene's germline CDR1 is SQVTM and CDR2 ANQGSEA. The CDR3 sequence is 12 residues long. The CDR3 protein is CSVEQGGETQYF. In nucleotides, the CDR3 is TGCAGCGTTGAGCAGGGCGGAGAGACCCAGTACTTC.

As concerns this clonotype: This may come from a read error, since a much larger clone is one base off. The chain recombines TRBV2 with TRBJ2-5; D possibly corresponds to TRBD1 (6 bases). The CDR3 is 12 amino acids. V lost 8 bases and J lost 7, with 14 bases in between. Germline-derived CDR1 and CDR2 are SNHLY and FYNNEI. In DNA, the CDR3 is TGTGCCAGCTCTTACGCCAGGGGGACCCAGTACTTC. Translating it yields CASSYARGTQYF.

This clonotype showed up many times. J is TRBJ2-7 and V is TRBV25-1; TRBD2 agrees at 11 bases. Trimming cost V 4 bases and J 6 bases; bases outside gene matches: 5. This CDR3 region has 14 residues. Germline V gene data show CDR1 as MGHDK and CDR2 as SYGVNS. The CDR3 spells CASSVRLAGGEQYF. DNA of the CDR3: TGTGCCAGCAGTGTAAGGCTAGCGGGAGGCGAGCAGTACTTC.

This clonotype was counted at least ten times. The chain combines TRBV10-3 with TRBJ2-1; 9 bases agree with TRBD2. Germline V gene sequence: CDR1 ENHRY, CDR2 SYGVKD. V lost 5 bases, J lost 7 bases, and 15 bases stayed unmatched. This CDR3 region has 17 residues. CDR3 DNA sequence: TGTGCCATCAGTAATAATGGAAGAGCTAGCGGGGATAATGAGCAGTTCTTC. It is translated as CAISNNGRASGDNEQFF.

V and J are TRBV20-1 and TRBJ1-1; unclear D gene. CDR3 length equals 13 residues. Trimming shortened V by 1 base and J by 3 bases, and 9 bases separated the two germline ends. Germline CDR1 DFQATT, CDR2 SNEGSKA (reference sequence). For the CDR3, the DNA is TGCAGTGCTAGAGGAGTCGGGGACACTGAAGCTTTCTTT. Translating gives CSARGVGDTEAFF.

This clonotype occurred a few times. V gene TRBV28 combines with J gene TRBJ1-4; 9 bases agree with TRBD1. The CDR3 is 14 residues long. The V gene's germline CDR1 is MDHEN and CDR2 SYDVKM. The J segment lost 6 bases and the V segment lost 5 bases, leaving 4 bases of the junction unmatched. This chain's CDR3 is CASSPGTGHEKLFF. The CDR3 bases are TGTGCCAGCAGTCCCGGGACAGGGCATGAAAAACTGTTTTTT.

The rearrangement uses TRBV9 and TRBJ2-3, with TRBD2 matching over 9 bases. The CDR3 has 17 residues. The germline V gene encodes CDR1 SGDLS and CDR2 YYNGEE. V trimming: 3 bases; J trimming: 4 bases; junction bases outside the gene matches: 12. The CDR3 DNA follows: TGTGCCAGCAGCGAGAGCGCTAGCGGGGCCGGCCCAGATACGCAGTATTTT. Protein: CASSESASGAGPDTQYF.

Notes on this clonotype: A much bigger clone sits one base away, suggesting this may be a read error. The conserved final phenylalanine or tryptophan is absent from the CDR3, which likely points to a read error. This chain joins TRBV2 and TRBJ2-5; the D call may be TRBD1 or TRBD2 (5 bases each). Near its end, the DNA agrees better with TRBJ2-7, so the J call may be wrong. The CDR3 consists of 13 residues. The V gene's germline CDR1 is SNHLY and CDR2 FYNNEI. The CDR3 DNA reads TGTGCCAGCAGCCCCGACCGGGGCGACGAGCAGTACTCC. This gives the protein CASSPDRGDEQYS.

With respect to this clonotype: This may stem from a read error, because a much larger clone lies one nucleotide away. The rearrangement uses TRBV14 and TRBJ2-5; 9 bases match TRBD1. This CDR3 is built from 16 residues. Germline-derived CDR1 and CDR2 are SGHDN and FVKESK. Trimming cost V 3 bases and J 11 bases; bases outside gene matches: 16. This CDR3 reads CASSQDRGSQWDEQYF. In DNA form, the CDR3 reads TGTGCCAGCAGCCAGGACAGGGGATCACAATGGGATGAGCAGTACTTC.

This clonotype came up many times. The CDR3 reads CASSSSTDDRTDTQYF. Here the CDR3 DNA reads TGTGCCAGCAGTTCGTCCACCGACGACCGCACAGATACGCAGTATTTT. The chain couples TRBV12-3 or TRBV12-4 to TRBJ2-3; no definite D call. This CDR3 has 16 amino acids. The V end was cut by 4 bases, the J end by 1 base, with 15 bases between.

The rearrangement links TRBV4-3 to TRBJ2-6; TRBD1 might be the D (7 bases). Germline lookup yields CDR1 LGHNA and CDR2 YSLEER. The CDR3 covers 18 residues. The V and J ends lost 0 bases and 1 base respectively, with 13 bases between them. The DNA of the CDR3 is TGCGCCAGCAGCCAAGATGGGGGGACAGTTTCTGGGGCCAACGTCCTGACTTTC. Translating it yields CASSQDGGTVSGANVLTF.

Many counts were recorded for this clonotype. The chain uses TRBV7-3 and TRBJ2-1, with 13 bases fitting TRBD2. Germline V gene sequence: CDR1 SGHTA, CDR2 FQGTGA. V shed 1 base, J shed 8 bases, and the junction held 2 bases outside the gene matches. This CDR3 has 15 amino acids. In DNA, the CDR3 is TGTGCCAGCAGCTTAATGGGACTAGCGGGGTATGAGCAGTTCTTC. It codes for CASSLMGLAGYEQFF.

The chain employs TRBV6-2 or TRBV6-3 and TRBJ1-2; no clear D gene. The CDR3 sequence is 13 residues long. Germline V gene lookup returns CDR1 MNHEY and CDR2 SVGEGT. Between the trimmed V and J ends, which lost 4 bases and 2 bases, there was a span of 8 bases. CDR3: CASSLIGNYGYTF. CDR3 nucleotides: TGTGCCAGCAGTTTGATAGGGAACTATGGCTACACCTTC.

V gene TRBV7-3 combines with J gene TRBJ2-3, with 8 bases aligning to TRBD2. The length of the CDR3 is 13 residues. The trim removed 3 bases at V and 12 bases at J, leaving 8 bases unmatched. Germline V gives CDR1 SGHTA, CDR2 FQGTGA. CDR3 sequence reads: CASSLGSGDSQYF. CDR3 sequence (DNA): TGTGCCAGCAGCTTGGGTAGCGGGGACTCCCAGTATTTT.

This rearrangement joins TRBV20-1 to TRBJ2-1, with D unresolved. The CDR3 has 14 amino acids. The germline gives CDR1 DFQATT, CDR2 SNEGSKA (reference sequence). The germline V and J ends were trimmed by 2 bases and 6 bases, with 14 bases remaining between them. CDR3 loop: CSARQSATGNEQFF. The CDR3 DNA is TGCAGTGCTAGACAGTCAGCGACTGGCAATGAGCAGTTCTTC.

This chain connects TRBV27 to TRBJ1-2; 10 positions match TRBD1. The CDR3 has 15 residues. The V segment lost 5 bases and the J segment 8 bases; nucleotides outside the gene matches: 11. CDR1 is MNHEY, CDR2 SMNVEV, per germline (reference sequence). For the CDR3, the DNA is TGTGCCAGCAGTACCGCCCCGGGACAGGGGTACGGCTACACCTTC. The encoded protein is CASSTAPGQGYGYTF.

Turning to this clonotype: With a much larger clone just one base away, this may be a read error. The V and J genes are TRBV4-2 and TRBJ2-7; D call uncertain. CDR3 length: 14 amino acids. Germline CDR1 and CDR2: LGHNA and YNFKEQ. Here the CDR3 reads CAGSQDHSYYEQYF. As DNA, the CDR3 is TGTGCCGGCAGCCAAGATCACAGTTACTACGAGCAGTACTTC.

This clonotype was seen more than once but under ten times. The chain employs TRBV10-1 and TRBJ2-2, with D hard to call. V shed 10 bases and J shed 7 bases, with 19 bases lying between them. In germline, CDR1 is WNHNN, CDR2 SYGVQD (reference sequence). This CDR3 has 14 residues. The CDR3, as DNA: TGCGCCACCGGCCGAGGTGGGATCGGCGGGGAGCTGTTTTTT. Encoded protein: CATGRGGIGGELFF.

This clonotype was seen ten or more times. V usage is TRBV7-2 and J usage is TRBJ2-1, with a possible D match to TRBD2 (6 bases). V was clipped by 3 bases and J by 7 bases, with 13 bases between them. The CDR3 is made up of 14 amino acids. Germline CDR1 SGHTA, CDR2 FQGNSA. CDR3 sequence reads: CASSLGLVSNEQFF. The CDR3, as DNA: TGTGCCAGCAGCTTGGGACTGGTTTCAAATGAGCAGTTCTTC.

The rearrangement links TRBV6-1 to TRBJ2-1; 8 bases agree with TRBD2. CDR1 and CDR2 from the germline V gene are MNHNS and SASEGT. CDR3 length: 16 residues. The V gene end was trimmed by 6 bases and the J gene end by 1 base; junction bases not matched to a gene: 8. CDR3 residues: CASRRGLAGSYNEQFF. The CDR3 nucleotides read TGTGCCAGCAGGAGGGGGTTAGCGGGGTCCTACAATGAGCAGTTCTTC.

Many counts were recorded for this clonotype. The chain combines TRBV10-2 with TRBJ2-5; 9 nucleotides agree with TRBD1. The CDR3 has 15 residues. Trimming at V came to 0 bases and at J to 5 bases, leaving 4 bases not matched to a gene. Germline CDR1 and CDR2: WSHSY and SAAADI. The CDR3 loop is CASSESRTGDETQYF. The CDR3 DNA reads TGCGCCAGCAGTGAGTCCCGGACAGGGGATGAGACCCAGTACTTC.

This clonotype came up a few times. V is TRBV6-6 and J is TRBJ2-2; D is possibly TRBD1 (6 bases). Germline V gives CDR1 MNHNY, CDR2 SVGAGI (reference sequence). V was clipped by 6 bases and J by 1 base, with 12 bases between them. CDR3 length: 15 residues. This CDR3 reads CASRRATGNTGELFF. For the CDR3, the DNA is TGTGCCAGCAGACGAGCGACAGGGAACACCGGGGAGCTGTTTTTT.

The genes are TRBV5-1 and TRBJ1-1; D not certain. This CDR3 comprises 16 residues. Per germline, CDR1 SGHRS and CDR2 YFSETQ. Trimming stripped 5 bases from V and 0 bases from J, with 17 bases between. CDR3 sequence: CASSRFGAALNTEAFF. The CDR3 DNA reads as TGCGCCAGCAGTCGATTTGGTGCAGCCTTGAACACTGAAGCTTTCTTT.